Listed below are T cell receptor beta chains from one sample, sequenced in a study of CD4 T cells in relation to SARS-CoV-2 and coronaviruses. Data came from immunoSEQ multiplex PCR; TCRdb stores just in-frame clones and leaves some out. The data show some 42,000 clones, approximately 87% seen once. The sequenced sample consisted of memory CD4+ T cells from PBMCs. These receptors all come from an adult with COVID-19. Each CDR3 is given without its conserved first and last residue.

len	j_gene	v_gene	CDR3aa
14	TRBJ1-5	TRBV19	ASSIGEQMSNQPQH
11	TRBJ2-1	TRBV5-6	ASSLAYGNEQF
12	TRBJ1-1	TRBV19	ASNPRGRNTEAF
13	TRBJ1-4	TRBV5-8	ASSLATGIVEKLF
12	TRBJ1-2	TRBV28	ASSSGRLNYGYT
12	TRBJ1-1	TRBV11-3	ASSLVSQSTEAF
12	TRBJ2-5	TRBV19	ASSLQGGMKTQY
11	TRBJ2-5	TRBV9	ASSGTPKETQY
10	TRBJ1-5	TRBV11-2	ASSLDQGPQH
18	TRBJ2-3	TRBV5-8	ASSASLRASGRDSTDTQY
12	TRBJ1-2	TRBV5-1	ASSLAGTDYGYT
11	TRBJ1-2	TRBV11-2	ASSADAGRGYT
12	TRBJ1-5	TRBV14	ASSQADSNQPQH
14	TRBJ2-1	TRBV11-2	ASSSHQPLRTNEQF
13	TRBJ1-4	TRBV5-4	ASSPGGQTGEKLF
13	TRBJ1-6	TRBV6-2/TRBV6-3	ASSKTGQTNSPLH
17	TRBJ2-5	TRBV14	ASSQDRGLPGTTQETQY